This paragraph reports one TCR beta chain. The data were taken from a study of blood T cell repertoires in COVID-19. In the study overall: In each case, the material was cDNA or gDNA derived from T cells, B-cell-depleted T cells, or PBMCs.

Sequencing used immunoSEQ multiplex PCR; TCRdb keeps in-frame clones, though not all of them. The table lists around 42,000 clones, 70% to 90% of them singletons. This clonotype was sampled from a man in his 70s with acute or convalescent COVID-19. The sample consisted of peripheral blood.

CDR3 protein: CASSQDLARSGELFF. For the CDR3, the DNA is TGTGCCAGCAGCCAAGATTTGGCCCGATCCGGGGAGCTGTTTTTT. V is TRBV3-1 (or the pseudogene TRBV3-2) and J is TRBJ2-2; D not resolved. Trimming took off 0 bases at V and 6 bases at J, with 11 bases between the two ends. This CDR3 spans 15 amino acids. CDR1 and CDR2 (germline): LGHDT, YNNKEL (reference sequence).